This T cell receptor (beta chain) was identified during a study of PD-L1 blockade in urothelial cancer. In the study overall: Blood yielded a median of around 140,000 T cells per sample.

Profiled with immunoSEQ multiplex PCR; TCRdb holds only in-frame clones, not every one. The data contain 70,000 or so clones, 85% to 90% of them singletons. The V gene lost 4 bases and the J gene lost 2 bases, with 4 bases spanning the gap. The germline CDR1 and CDR2 sequences are SGHAT and FQDESV (reference sequence). This CDR3 is 12 amino acids long. The sequencing used PBMCs, collected around atezolizumab (anti-PD-L1) treatment. The rearrangement joins TRBV11-1 to TRBJ2-3; D is unresolved. This TCR came from a man aged 60 to 69 with urothelial cancer. CDR3 sequence reads: CASSSLTDTQYF. CDR3 DNA: TGTGCCAGCAGCTCCCTCACAGATACGCAGTATTTT.